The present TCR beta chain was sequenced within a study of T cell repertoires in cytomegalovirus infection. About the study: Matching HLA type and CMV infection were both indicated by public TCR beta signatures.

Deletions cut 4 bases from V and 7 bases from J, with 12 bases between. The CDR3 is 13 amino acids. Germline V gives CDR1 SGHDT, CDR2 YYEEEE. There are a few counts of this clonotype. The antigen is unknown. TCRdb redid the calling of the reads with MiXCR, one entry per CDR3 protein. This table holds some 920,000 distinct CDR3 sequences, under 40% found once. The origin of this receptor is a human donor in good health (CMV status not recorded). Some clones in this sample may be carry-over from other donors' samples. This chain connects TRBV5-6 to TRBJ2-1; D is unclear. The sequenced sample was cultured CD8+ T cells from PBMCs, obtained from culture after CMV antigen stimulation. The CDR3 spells CASSLNPVNEQFF. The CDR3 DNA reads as TGTGCCAGCAGCCTCAACCCAGTGAATGAGCAGTTCTTC.